Listed here are 5 T cell receptor beta chains from one sample, sequenced in a study of T cells after posttransplantation cyclophosphamide (dated by TCRdb to 2016 to 2017). Libraries came from the immunoSEQ multiplex PCR assay. The immuneACCESS repertoire file appears here via TCRdb, limited to in-frame rearrangements. These files lack a portion of the clones; in checked studies, under half of the deficit traces to unresolved V genes, and the cause of the others is not known. The table shows 30,000 or so clones here, with no singletons. Of the sample, approximately 3% is held by the ten largest clones. The sample comprised PBMCs. Receptors originate from a woman aged 60-75 years in good health, CMV-negative, and a related stem cell transplant donor.

The sample holds many counts of this clone. The chain couples TRBV6-5 to TRBJ2-2; TRBD1 matches 7 bases. With 2 bases clipped from V and 3 bases from J, the junction kept 3 bases outside the gene matches. The CDR3 sequence is 15 residues long. From germline, CDR1 is MNHEY and CDR2 SVGAGI. The CDR3 loop is CASSYVTGYTGELFF. The CDR3 bases are TGTGCCAGCAGTTACGTGACAGGGTACACCGGGGAGCTGTTTTTT.

This clone has a count of ten or more. The chain links TRBV2 to TRBJ2-7; 8 nucleotides align to TRBD1. The CDR3 loop spans 14 amino acids. The germline V gene has CDR1 SNHLY and CDR2 FYNNEI. V trimming: 7 bases; J trimming: 4 bases; junction bases outside the gene matches: 9. CDR3 region: CASNKDRAAYEQYF. The CDR3 region has the DNA TGTGCCAGCAACAAGGACAGGGCGGCTTACGAGCAGTACTTC.

This clone was seen ten or more times. The chain combines TRBV28 with TRBJ1-2, with unresolved D. Trimming shortened V by 4 bases and J by 1 base, and 7 bases separated the two germline ends. The germline CDR1 and CDR2 sequences are MDHEN and SYDVKM. The CDR3 consists of 13 residues. The CDR3 sequence is CASSSQSNYGYTF. The CDR3 DNA reads as TGTGCCAGCAGTTCACAGAGTAACTATGGCTACACCTTC.

This clone was seen repeatedly, ten times or more. J is TRBJ2-2 and V is TRBV12-3 or TRBV12-4, with TRBD2 identical over 10 bases. Trimming at V came to 6 bases and at J to 0 bases, leaving 4 bases not matched to a gene. The CDR3 totals 16 residues. The chain's CDR3 is CASRALAGANTGELFF. CDR3 sequence (DNA): TGTGCCAGCAGGGCCCTAGCGGGGGCGAACACCGGGGAGCTGTTTTTT.

This clone was seen at least ten times. The gene calls are TRBV12-3 or TRBV12-4 and TRBJ1-4; possibly TRBD1 for D (6 bases). The CDR3 is 13 residues long. Trimming removed 3 bases at V and 8 bases at J, with 10 bases between. CDR3 protein: CASSLGTYEKLFF. The CDR3 DNA reads TGTGCCAGCAGTTTGGGGACATACGAAAAACTGTTTTTT.